One sample yielded the 24 T cell receptor beta chains listed below, sequenced in a study of cytomegalovirus exposure and HLA in healthy donors. PCR primers comprised 60 Vbeta and 13 Jbeta primers. Libraries were prepared by immunoSEQ multiplex PCR; TCRdb keeps only in-frame clonotypes and omits some of them. Here the sample spans around 130,000 clones, more than 60% being singletons. The material sequenced was PBMCs. The receptors stem from a middle-aged woman in good health and CMV-seronegative.

The chain uses TRBV27 and TRBJ2-5; tentative D call: TRBD1 (6 bases). The CDR3 runs to 13 residues. Deletions cut 8 bases from V and 2 bases from J, with 12 bases between. Germline CDR1 reads MNHEY; CDR2 reads SMNVEV (reference sequence). The CDR3 DNA sequence: TGTGCCAGCTCGTCAAGGGGGCAAGAGACCCAGTACTTC. Translating it yields CASSSRGQETQYF.

This clone was observed a few times. The chain has TRBV19 and TRBJ1-4; unclear D gene. V was shortened by 5 bases and J by 8 bases, with 15 bases between the two germline ends. Per germline, CDR1 LNHDA and CDR2 SQIVND (reference sequence). This CDR3 has 14 residues. The CDR3 region has the DNA TGTGCCAGTAGTTCACAACCCCCCGGGGAAAAACTGTTTTTT. This codes for CASSSQPPGEKLFF.

The chain couples TRBV5-5 to TRBJ1-5, with 10 positions matching TRBD1. The CDR3 is 15 amino acids. CDR1 and CDR2 (germline): SGHKS, YYEKEE (reference sequence). V lost 4 bases, J lost 5 bases, and 6 bases stayed unmatched. CDR3: CASSVRDRGYQPQHF. The CDR3 DNA reads TGTGCCAGCAGCGTAAGGGACAGGGGATATCAGCCCCAGCATTTT.

In this sample, this clone turned up a few times. The chain couples TRBV10-3 to TRBJ1-1; TRBD1 might be the D (6 bases). The CDR3 is 14 amino acids. Trimming removed 6 bases at V and 2 bases at J, with 13 bases between. Germline CDR1 reads ENHRY; CDR2 reads SYGVKD. The CDR3 DNA follows: TGTGCCATCAGAAACACAGGGCCAAACACTGAAGCTTTCTTT. This gives the protein CAIRNTGPNTEAFF.

V is TRBV6-1 and J is TRBJ2-7; 10 positions agree with TRBD1. The junction had 6 bases not matched to a gene; V was cut back by 7 bases and J by 3 bases. In germline, CDR1 is MNHNS, CDR2 SASEGT. The CDR3 has 14 residues. CDR3 sequence: CASTRTGGVYEQYF. The CDR3 bases are TGTGCCAGCACTCGGACAGGGGGAGTCTACGAGCAGTACTTC.

V gene TRBV7-2 combines with J gene TRBJ1-1; 9 bases match TRBD1. The germline V gene encodes CDR1 SGHTA and CDR2 FQGNSA. CDR3 size: 16 residues. J lost 6 bases, V lost 5 bases, and 13 bases had no gene match. The CDR3 protein is CASSRQTGGAGAEAFF. As DNA, the CDR3 is TGTGCCAGCAGCCGCCAGACAGGGGGAGCGGGGGCTGAAGCTTTCTTT.

This chain links TRBV6-5 with TRBJ1-2; D is unclear. Trimming removed 7 bases at V and 2 bases at J, with 8 bases between. The CDR3 length is 12 residues. Germline loops: CDR1 MNHEY, CDR2 SVGAGI. CDR3 in amino acids: CASTDGNYGYTF. CDR3 sequence (DNA): TGTGCCAGCACCGACGGGAACTATGGCTACACCTTC.

The genes are TRBV28 and TRBJ1-2; no definite D call. This CDR3 has 13 residues. The V gene's germline CDR1 is MDHEN and CDR2 SYDVKM. V was clipped by 3 bases and J by 0 bases, with 5 bases between them. The CDR3: CASSFPANYGYTF. Written as DNA, the CDR3 is TGTGCCAGCAGTTTTCCGGCTAACTATGGCTACACCTTC.

The chain links TRBV28 to TRBJ1-6; 9 nucleotides line up with TRBD1. The CDR3 loop spans 15 amino acids. Losses at the gene ends were 5 bases for V and 9 bases for J; bases not matched to a gene: 8. Per the germline V gene, CDR1 is MDHEN and CDR2 is SYDVKM. This CDR3 reads CASSPWTGDRSPLHF. The CDR3, as DNA: TGTGCCAGCAGTCCGTGGACAGGGGATCGTTCACCCCTCCACTTT.

In DNA, the CDR3 is TGTGCCAGCTCACCATCGGGGGACCCTACCTACGAGCAGTACTTC. Translated, it gives CASSPSGDPTYEQYF. This chain joins TRBV18 and TRBJ2-7; a possible D gene is TRBD2 (6 bases). The CDR3 sequence is 15 residues long. CDR1 KGHSH and CDR2 LQKENI come from the germline V gene. Between the trimmed V and J ends, which lost 2 bases and 2 bases, there was a span of 13 bases. Together with reference TRBV18 and TRBJ2-7, the CDR3 gives the full variable domain: NAGVMQNPRHLVRRRGQEARLRCSPMKGHSHVYWYRQLPEEGLKFMVYLQKENIIDESGMPKERFSAEFPKEGPSILRIQQVVRGDSAAYFCASSPSGDPTYEQYFGPGTRLTVT.

The V gene is TRBV19, the J gene TRBJ2-1, with D unclear. V gave up 6 bases and J gave up 8 bases, with 23 bases separating them. The CDR3 loop spans 16 amino acids. Germline-derived CDR1 and CDR2 are LNHDA and SQIVND (reference sequence). The CDR3 bases are TGTGCCAGTAGCAAGAGCCCTCAAAGCGATTTCCATGAGCAGTTCTTC. Residues: CASSKSPQSDFHEQFF.

Written as DNA, the CDR3 is TGTGCCAGCAGTGACTTCGGGACTAGTAACTACAATGAGCAGTTCTTC. Its translation: CASSDFGTSNYNEQFF. The chain is built from TRBV6-4 and TRBJ2-1; 8 bases align to TRBD2. The V and J ends lost 1 base and 3 bases, in that order; junction bases with no gene match: 5. CDR1 and CDR2 from the germline V gene are MRHNA and SNTAGT. The CDR3 totals 16 residues.

This clone was found a few times. V is TRBV6-1 and J is TRBJ2-7; possible D gene TRBD2, 5 bases. V gave up 0 bases and J gave up 9 bases, with 12 bases separating them. The CDR3 runs to 13 residues. CDR1 is MNHNS and CDR2 is SASEGT in the germline V gene. CDR3 nucleotide sequence: TGTGCCAGCAGTGAAGCGGTTGGAGGCGTGCAGTACTTC. Translating gives CASSEAVGGVQYF.

The V gene is TRBV5-1, the J gene TRBJ1-5, with D perhaps matching TRBD1 (5 bases). Germline assignment: CDR1 SGHRS and CDR2 YFSETQ. V lost 0 bases and J 11 bases, leaving 15 bases between the germline ends. This CDR3 comprises 14 residues. The CDR3 loop reads CASSLDPGEGAQHF. The CDR3 nucleotides read TGCGCCAGCAGCTTGGACCCGGGGGAAGGAGCCCAGCATTTT. Looking up the rest from reference TRBV5-1 and TRBJ1-5 gives the full variable domain: KAGVTQTPRYLIKTRGQQVTLSCSPISGHRSVSWYQQTPGQGLQFLFEYFSETQRNKGNFPGRFSGRQFSNSRSEMNVSTLELGDSALYLCASSLDPGEGAQHFGDGTRLSIL.

V gene TRBV7-6 combines with J gene TRBJ1-3; 8 nucleotides line up with TRBD1. The V gene's germline CDR1 is SGHVS and CDR2 FNYEAQ. J gave up 2 bases and V 3 bases, and 3 bases lay outside the gene matches. The CDR3 consists of 15 residues. The CDR3 bases are TGTGCCAGCAGCTTGTCCAGGGGGCCTGGAAACACCATATATTTT. Translated: CASSLSRGPGNTIYF.

This clone has just a few counts. V is TRBV27 and J is TRBJ2-7, with D possibly being TRBD2 (5 bases). V was shortened by 0 bases and J by 3 bases, with 15 bases between the two germline ends. The germline gives CDR1 MNHEY, CDR2 SMNVEV (reference sequence). The CDR3 has 16 residues. DNA for the CDR3: TGTGCCAGCAGTTTATCGTCATCGGGGATCTTCTACGAGCAGTACTTC. As protein: CASSLSSSGIFYEQYF.

This chain links TRBV30 with TRBJ2-7; D gene uncertain. Germline V CDR1 and CDR2: GTSNPN, SVGIG (reference sequence). CDR3 length: 13 residues. The V and J ends lost 1 base and 5 bases respectively, with 12 bases between them. CDR3 coding DNA: TGTGCCTGGAGTGGAGACGGAGTGGACGAGCAGTACTTC. This gives the protein CAWSGDGVDEQYF. Full variable domain (rest looked up from reference TRBV30 and TRBJ2-7): SQTIHQWPATLVQPVGSPLSLECTVEGTSNPNLYWYRQAAGRGLQLLFYSVGIGQISSEVPQNLSASRPQDRQFILSSKKLLLSDSGFYLCAWSGDGVDEQYFGPGTRLTVT.

This clone was counted a few times. The rearrangement uses TRBV28 and TRBJ1-5, with 7 bases aligning to TRBD1. The CDR3 contains 12 residues. CDR1 MDHEN and CDR2 SYDVKM come from the germline V gene. V was pared by 5 bases and J by 9 bases, with 4 bases of the junction left unmatched. This chain's CDR3 is CASSANRGPQHF. The CDR3 nucleotides are TGTGCCAGCAGTGCCAACAGGGGGCCCCAGCATTTT.

The chain employs TRBV6-5 and TRBJ2-7; 11 bases match TRBD2. CDR3 length: 15 residues. The V gene's germline CDR1 is MNHEY and CDR2 SVGAGI. J was trimmed by 0 bases and V by 6 bases; bases with no gene match: 4. CDR3 in amino acids: CASSPGLADSYEQYF. In DNA, the CDR3 is TGTGCCAGCAGCCCGGGACTAGCGGACTCCTACGAGCAGTACTTC.

The chain combines TRBV9 with TRBJ2-3; 8 bases line up with TRBD2. V lost 0 bases, J lost 6 bases, and 9 bases stayed unmatched. The CDR3 has 16 residues. Germline V CDR1 and CDR2: SGDLS, YYNGEE. The CDR3 reads CASSVAPQGLEDTQYF. CDR3 nucleotide sequence: TGTGCCAGCAGCGTAGCCCCTCAGGGACTAGAGGATACGCAGTATTTT.

This chain links TRBV27 with TRBJ2-3; perhaps TRBD2 as D (6 bases). The CDR3 totals 15 residues. Trimming took off 5 bases at V and 6 bases at J, with 18 bases between the two ends. The germline V gene has CDR1 MNHEY and CDR2 SMNVEV (reference sequence). This CDR3 reads CASSSSGLPRDTQYF. As DNA, the CDR3 is TGTGCCAGCAGTAGCTCAGGACTACCACGGGATACGCAGTATTTT.

In the case of this clone: The junction and the germline gene differ at one end; a read error may be behind it. This chain uses TRBV29-1 with TRBJ2-6; D is perhaps TRBD1 (5 bases). The CDR3 consists of 13 residues. Per germline, CDR1 SQVTM and CDR2 ANQGSEA. The CDR3 loop is CSVENAGANGLTF. The CDR3, as DNA: TGCAGCGTAGAGAACGCTGGGGCCAACGGCCTGACTTTC.

This chain uses TRBV28 with TRBJ1-1; 9 nucleotides agree with TRBD1. The germline V gene encodes CDR1 MDHEN and CDR2 SYDVKM. The CDR3 has 14 residues. Unmatched junction bases numbered 4, after V lost 5 bases and J lost 3 bases. CDR3 bases: TGTGCCAGCAGTATGGGACAGGGAGACACTGAAGCTTTCTTT. Protein: CASSMGQGDTEAFF.

The chain combines TRBV10-1 with TRBJ1-1; 7 bases map to TRBD1. CDR3 length: 12 residues. Germline values: CDR1 WNHNN, CDR2 SYGVQD (reference sequence). Trimming removed 10 bases from V and 1 base from J; junction bases left unmatched: 3. As DNA, the CDR3 is TGCGCCACACAGGGGACGAACACTGAAGCTTTCTTT. Translation: CATQGTNTEAFF.